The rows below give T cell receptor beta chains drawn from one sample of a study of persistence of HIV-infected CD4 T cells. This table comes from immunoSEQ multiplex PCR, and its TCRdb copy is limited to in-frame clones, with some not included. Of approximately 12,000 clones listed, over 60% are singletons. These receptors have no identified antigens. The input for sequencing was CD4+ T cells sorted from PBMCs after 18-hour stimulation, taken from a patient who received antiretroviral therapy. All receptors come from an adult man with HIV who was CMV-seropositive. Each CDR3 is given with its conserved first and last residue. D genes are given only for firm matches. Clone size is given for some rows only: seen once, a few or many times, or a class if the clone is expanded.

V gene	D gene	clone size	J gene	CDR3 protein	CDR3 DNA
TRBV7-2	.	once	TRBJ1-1	CASSWVETRGTEAFF	TGTGCCAGCAGCTGGGTGGAGACCAGAGGCACTGAAGCTTTCTTT
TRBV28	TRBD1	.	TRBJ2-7	CASSVTGGALREQYF	TGTGCCAGCAGTGTGACAGGGGGCGCGTTAAGGGAGCAGTACTTC
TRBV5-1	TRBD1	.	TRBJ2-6	CASSQFALQGAGANVLTF	TGCGCCAGCAGCCAATTTGCTCTACAGGGGGCTGGGGCCAACGTCCTGACTTTC
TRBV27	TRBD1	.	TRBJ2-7	CASSQKQGIYEQYF	TGTGCCAGCAGTCAGAAACAGGGGATCTACGAGCAGTACTTC
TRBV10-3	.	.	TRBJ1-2	CAISRDGGLGYTF	TGTGCCATCAGCCGGGACGGAGGTCTAGGCTACACCTTC
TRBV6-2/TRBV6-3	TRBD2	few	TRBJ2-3	CASSYSRTSGGVSTDTQYF	TGTGCCAGCAGTTACTCGAGGACTAGCGGGGGTGTTAGCACAGATACGCAGTATTTT
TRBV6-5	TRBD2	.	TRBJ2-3	CASLGLAGGPDTQYF	TGTGCCAGCCTGGGACTAGCGGGGGGGCCAGATACGCAGTATTTT
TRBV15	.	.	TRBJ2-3	CATSRDFHLTDTQYF	TGTGCCACCAGCAGAGATTTCCACCTCACAGATACGCAGTATTTT
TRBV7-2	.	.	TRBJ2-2	CASSTTSFPGELFF	TGTGCCAGCAGCACTACATCATTTCCCGGGGAGCTGTTTTTT
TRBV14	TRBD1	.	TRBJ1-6	CASSQAGQDSSYNSPLHF	TGTGCCAGCAGCCAGGCGGGACAGGACAGCTCCTATAATTCACCCCTCCACTTT
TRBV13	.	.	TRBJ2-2	CASSNDKVRELFF	TGTGCCAGCAGCAACGACAAAGTCCGGGAGCTGTTTTTT
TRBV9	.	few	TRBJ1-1	CATRPDQNTEAFF	TGTGCCACCAGACCAGACCAGAACACTGAAGCTTTCTTT
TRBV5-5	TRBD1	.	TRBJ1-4	CASSWGDRGISNEKLFF	TGTGCCAGCAGCTGGGGGGACAGGGGGATTTCTAATGAAAAACTGTTTTTT
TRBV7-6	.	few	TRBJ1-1	CASSLGGANTEAFF	TGTGCCAGCAGCTTGGGGGGAGCGAACACTGAAGCTTTCTTT
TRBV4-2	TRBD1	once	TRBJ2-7	CASSQQGAEQYF	TGTGCCAGCAGCCAGCAGGGGGCCGAGCAGTACTTC
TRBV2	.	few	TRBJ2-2	CASRPQGTGELFF	TGTGCCAGCAGACCTCAGGGGACCGGGGAGCTGTTTTTT
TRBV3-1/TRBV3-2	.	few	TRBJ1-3	CASSQSGNTIYF	TGTGCCAGCAGCCAATCTGGAAACACCATATATTTT
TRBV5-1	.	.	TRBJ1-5	CASSYGGFGQPQHF	TGCGCCAGCAGCTATGGGGGGTTCGGCCAGCCCCAGCATTTT
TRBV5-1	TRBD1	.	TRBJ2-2	CASSRTGSTGELFF	TGCGCCAGCAGCAGGACAGGGTCGACCGGGGAGCTGTTTTTT
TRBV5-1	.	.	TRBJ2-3	CASSTSPSSGTDTQYF	TGCGCCAGCAGCACGTCCCCGTCTAGCGGCACAGATACGCAGTATTTT
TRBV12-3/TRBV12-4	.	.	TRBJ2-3	CASSFRDPAQYF	TGTGCCAGCAGTTTCAGGGATCCGGCGCAGTATTTT
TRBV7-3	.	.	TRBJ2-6	CASSLGSGTGANVLTF	TGTGCCAGCAGTCTAGGCTCGGGCACTGGGGCCAACGTCCTGACTTTC
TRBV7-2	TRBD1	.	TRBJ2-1	CASSPRDRGVGEQFF	TGTGCCAGCAGCCCCCGGGACAGGGGAGTAGGTGAGCAGTTCTTC
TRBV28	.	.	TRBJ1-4	CASSFGLNEKLFF	TGTGCCAGCAGTTTCGGGCTGAATGAAAAACTGTTTTTT
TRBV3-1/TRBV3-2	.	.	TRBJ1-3	CASSHLGTRFSGNTIYF	TGTGCCAGCAGCCATCTAGGGACCAGGTTCTCTGGAAACACCATATATTTT
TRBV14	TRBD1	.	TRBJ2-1	CASSQGQGARCFF	TGTGCCAGCAGCCAGGGACAGGGGGCAAGGTGTTTCTTC
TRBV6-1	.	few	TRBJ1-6	CASSEAQGSRNSPLHF	TGTGCCAGCAGTGAAGCGCAAGGATCGAGAAATTCACCCCTCCACTTT
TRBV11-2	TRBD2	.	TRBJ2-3	CASSLTTRLAGSTDTQYF	TGTGCCAGCAGCTTAACTACCCGACTAGCGGGGAGCACAGATACGCAGTATTTT
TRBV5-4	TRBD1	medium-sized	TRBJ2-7	CASSLQGQGTHEQYF	TGTGCCAGCAGCCTCCAGGGACAGGGGACCCACGAGCAGTACTTC
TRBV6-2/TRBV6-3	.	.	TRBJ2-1	CASSSGFQYNEQFF	TGTGCCAGCAGTAGCGGCTTCCAGTACAATGAGCAGTTCTTC
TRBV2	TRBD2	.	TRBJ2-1	CASSEARPGSGDNEQFF	TGTGCCAGCAGTGAAGCCCGGCCGGGTAGCGGGGACAATGAGCAGTTCTTC
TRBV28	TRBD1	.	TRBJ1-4	CASSSQVSQGAREKLFF	TGTGCCAGCAGTTCCCAGGTTTCACAGGGGGCACGGGAAAAACTGTTTTTT
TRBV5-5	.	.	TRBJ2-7	CASSLGLLFAYEQYF	TGTGCCAGCAGCTTAGGTCTCCTCTTCGCCTACGAGCAGTACTTC
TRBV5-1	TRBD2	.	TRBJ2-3	CASALDGGGAADTQYF	TGCGCCAGCGCCCTGGACGGCGGGGGGGCTGCAGATACGCAGTATTTT
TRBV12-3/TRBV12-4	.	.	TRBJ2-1	CASSLRGEQFF	TGTGCCAGCAGTCTTAGAGGTGAGCAGTTCTTC
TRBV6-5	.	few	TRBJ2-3	CASRLEQGTDTQYF	TGTGCCAGCAGATTAGAACAGGGCACAGATACGCAGTATTTT
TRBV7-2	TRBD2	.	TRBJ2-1	CASSLGSGGPYNEQFF	TGTGCCAGCAGCTTGGGTAGCGGGGGGCCGTACAATGAGCAGTTCTTC
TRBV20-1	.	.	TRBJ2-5	CSASRSRGGETQYF	TGCAGTGCTAGTCGGTCCAGGGGCGGGGAGACCCAGTACTTC
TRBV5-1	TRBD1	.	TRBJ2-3	CASSPGQEGTDTQYF	TGCGCCAGCAGCCCGGGACAGGAGGGCACAGATACGCAGTATTTT
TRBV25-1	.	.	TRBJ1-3	CASAYGNTIYF	TGTGCCAGTGCGTACGGAAACACCATATATTTT
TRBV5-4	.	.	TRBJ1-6	CASSLDANSPLHF	TGTGCCAGCAGCTTGGACGCAAATTCACCCCTCCACTTT
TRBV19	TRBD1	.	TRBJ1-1	CASSPPLAGGATEAFF	TGTGCCAGTAGTCCCCCCTTGGCAGGGGGCGCCACTGAAGCTTTCTTT
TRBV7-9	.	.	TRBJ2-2	CASSFPLVPSGTGELFF	TGTGCCAGCAGCTTCCCCCTGGTGCCTTCGGGCACCGGGGAGCTGTTTTTT
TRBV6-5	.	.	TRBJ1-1	CASPGVIEAFF	TGTGCCAGCCCTGGAGTTATAGAAGCTTTCTTT
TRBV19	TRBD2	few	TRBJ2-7	CASSSGTPGQQYF	TGTGCCAGTAGCAGCGGGACTCCTGGCCAGCAGTACTTC
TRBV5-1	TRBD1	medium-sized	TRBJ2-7	CASSLTGGQGGNEQYF	TGCGCCAGCAGCTTGACGGGGGGACAGGGAGGAAACGAGCAGTACTTC
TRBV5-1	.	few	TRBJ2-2	CASSFETSGHGELFF	TGCGCCAGCAGCTTTGAAACCTCCGGGCACGGGGAGCTGTTTTTT
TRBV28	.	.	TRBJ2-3	CASSRRTVSTDTQYF	TGTGCCAGCAGCCGTCGGACAGTTAGCACAGATACGCAGTATTTT
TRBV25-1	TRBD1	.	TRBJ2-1	CASSESRQGETRDEQFF	TGTGCCAGCAGTGAATCTAGACAGGGGGAGACTCGTGATGAGCAGTTCTTC
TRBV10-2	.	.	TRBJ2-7	CASSESGDEQYF	TGCGCCAGCAGTGAGTCAGGGGACGAGCAGTACTTC
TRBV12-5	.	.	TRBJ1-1	CASGQQKGPNTEAFF	TGTGCTAGTGGTCAACAGAAGGGTCCGAACACTGAAGCTTTCTTT
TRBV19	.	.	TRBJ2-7	CASSIGSANYEQYF	TGTGCCAGTAGTATAGGGTCGGCTAACTACGAGCAGTACTTC
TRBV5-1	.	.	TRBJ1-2	CASSLGRDYGYTF	TGCGCCAGCAGCTTGGGCAGGGACTATGGCTACACCTTC